The 28 T cell receptor beta chains below all came from one sample that was sequenced in a study of cytomegalovirus exposure and HLA in healthy donors. With 60 Vbeta and 13 Jbeta primers, the PCR was carried out. Method: immunoSEQ multiplex PCR; TCRdb's copy keeps in-frame clones and lacks some. Of approximately 170,000 clones in the sample, 83% are singletons; the top ten hold roughly 4.5%. Sequencing input: PBMCs. These receptor sequences come from a man between 50 and 59 years old in good health and CMV-seropositive.

This rearrangement joins TRBV28 to TRBJ1-2; D is undetermined. Trimming took off 8 bases at V and 12 bases at J, with 22 bases between the two ends. The CDR3 loop spans 13 amino acids. Germline V gene data show CDR1 as MDHEN and CDR2 as SYDVKM. CDR3 region: CASRNSLTAGNTF. In DNA form, the CDR3 reads TGTGCCAGCCGTAATAGTTTAACCGCAGGTAACACCTTC.

This clone has more than one count but fewer than ten. The chain is built from TRBV28 and TRBJ2-2; 8 bases are a match to TRBD2. Trimming removed 4 bases from V and 3 bases from J; junction bases left unmatched: 7. The CDR3 extends over 16 amino acids. Germline CDR1 MDHEN, CDR2 SYDVKM. CDR3 DNA: TGTGCCAGCAGTTCTATAGCGGGACGGGACACCGGGGAGCTGTTTTTT. Its protein is CASSSIAGRDTGELFF.

The chain carries TRBV5-6 and TRBJ2-5; 14 bases map to TRBD2. This CDR3 contains 15 residues. V shed 3 bases and J 5 bases; nucleotides not matched to a gene: 3. The germline gives CDR1 SGHDT, CDR2 YYEEEE. CDR3 sequence: CASSSTSGGAETQYF. As DNA, the CDR3 is TGTGCCAGCAGCTCGACTAGCGGGGGGGCCGAGACCCAGTACTTC.

The rearrangement joins TRBV2 to TRBJ2-2; maybe TRBD1 (5 bases). CDR1 and CDR2 from the germline V gene are SNHLY and FYNNEI. This CDR3 has 15 residues. The V end lost 2 bases, the J end lost 4 bases, and 11 bases lay between the germline ends. CDR3 region: CASSENGAPTGELFF. In DNA form, the CDR3 reads TGTGCCAGCAGTGAAAATGGGGCGCCCACCGGGGAGCTGTTTTTT.

This sequence joins TRBV25-1 and TRBJ1-2; D gene uncertain. The germline gives CDR1 MGHDK, CDR2 SYGVNS. This CDR3 contains 13 residues. Trimming removed 9 bases at V and 3 bases at J, with 14 bases between. The CDR3 reads CASLGGGHYGYTF. In nucleotides, the CDR3 is TGTGCCAGTCTCGGAGGTGGTCACTATGGCTACACCTTC.

The DNA of the CDR3 is TGTGCCAGCAGTTACTCGGTAGTGATAGAGACCCAGTACTTC. It is translated as CASSYSVVIETQYF. This rearrangement joins TRBV6-5 to TRBJ2-5, with no clear D. The CDR3 covers 14 residues. V dropped 0 bases and J dropped 4 bases, with 9 bases sitting between them. In germline, CDR1 is MNHEY, CDR2 SVGAGI.

The chain combines TRBV5-6 with TRBJ2-5; 13 nucleotides agree with TRBD2. Germline trimming cut 4 bases from V and 1 base from J; bases unmatched to any gene: 4. The CDR3 runs to 16 residues. From germline, CDR1 is SGHDT and CDR2 YYEEEE. The CDR3 sequence: CASSPRTSGGQETQYF. For the CDR3, the DNA is TGTGCCAGCAGCCCCCGGACTAGCGGGGGCCAAGAGACCCAGTACTTC.

The V call is TRBV7-9, the J call TRBJ1-1; no reliable D call. Trimming took off 5 bases at V and 1 base at J, with 17 bases between the two ends. From germline, CDR1 is SEHNR and CDR2 FQNEAQ (reference sequence). This CDR3 has 16 residues. The CDR3 protein is CASSPEPRSRNTEAFF. CDR3 DNA sequence: TGTGCCAGCAGCCCTGAGCCCCGGAGCCGGAACACTGAAGCTTTCTTT.

This sequence joins TRBV25-1 and TRBJ1-6; D is ambiguous. This CDR3 has 13 amino acids. Germline V gene data show CDR1 as MGHDK and CDR2 as SYGVNS. V shed 1 base and J shed 10 bases, with 8 bases lying between them. CDR3 coding DNA: TGTGCCAGCAGTGAATTTCTTGGCTCACCCCTCCACTTT. This translates into CASSEFLGSPLHF.

This rearrangement joins TRBV2 to TRBJ2-7; D gene unclear. CDR3 length: 11 amino acids. Trimming cost V 7 bases and J 7 bases, with 11 bases left between them. Germline V gene lookup returns CDR1 SNHLY and CDR2 FYNNEI. CDR3 nucleotides: TGTGCCAGCACGGTTAATGTGGAGCAGTACTTC. This encodes CASTVNVEQYF.

The rearrangement joins TRBV7-2 to TRBJ2-7; 7 bases agree with TRBD2. Trimming at V came to 1 base and at J to 3 bases, leaving 6 bases not matched to a gene. From germline, CDR1 is SGHTA and CDR2 FQGNSA. CDR3 size: 15 residues. CDR3 DNA: TGTGCCAGCAGCTTAGTCGCGGGAGAGGGCTACGAGCAGTACTTC. This translates into CASSLVAGEGYEQYF.

The chain links TRBV27 to TRBJ2-2; 8 bases match TRBD1. Germline V gives CDR1 MNHEY, CDR2 SMNVEV (reference sequence). With V trimmed by 3 bases and J by 7 bases, 10 bases remained unmatched. The CDR3 is 16 amino acids. CDR3: CASSFWGQASNGELFF. In DNA form, the CDR3 reads TGTGCCAGCAGTTTTTGGGGACAGGCATCCAACGGGGAGCTGTTTTTT.

In nucleotides, the CDR3 is TGTGCCAGTAGTCTCGGGACTTTGGCTTTCTTT. This translates into CASSLGTLAFF. V and J are TRBV19 and TRBJ1-1, with D possibly TRBD1 on 5 matching bases. CDR1 LNHDA and CDR2 SQIVND come from the germline V gene (reference sequence). The CDR3 is 11 residues long. Trimming stripped 5 bases from V and 11 bases from J, with 12 bases between.

The chain links TRBV5-5 to TRBJ2-3; 8 bases are shared with TRBD1. The CDR3 length is 15 residues. The V gene's germline CDR1 is SGHKS and CDR2 YYEKEE (reference sequence). V was pared by 4 bases and J by 3 bases, with 7 bases of the junction left unmatched. The CDR3 DNA reads TGTGCCAGCAGCGGTGGACAGGGAAGTACAGATACGCAGTATTTT. Amino acid sequence: CASSGGQGSTDTQYF.

This clone was seen a single time. The chain uses TRBV9 and TRBJ2-3, with D possibly TRBD2 on 7 matching bases. This CDR3 region has 18 residues. Trimming left V 1 base short and J 3 bases short, with 21 bases between. Germline V gene lookup returns CDR1 SGDLS and CDR2 YYNGEE. CDR3 coding DNA: TGTGCCAGCAGCGTAAGGGGGGGAGCGGGATCCGTGACAGATACGCAGTATTTT. Its translation: CASSVRGGAGSVTDTQYF.

V gene TRBV28 combines with J gene TRBJ2-1, with 7 bases matching TRBD2. Trimming removed 2 bases from V and 7 bases from J; junction bases left unmatched: 14. The CDR3 runs 17 residues. Per germline, CDR1 MDHEN and CDR2 SYDVKM. The CDR3 nucleotides are TGTGCCAGCAGTTTACCGTCTAGCGGTTACCGAGGGAATGAGCAGTTCTTC. This encodes CASSLPSSGYRGNEQFF.

This sequence joins TRBV7-6 and TRBJ2-1; 7 bases map to TRBD2. Germline values: CDR1 SGHVS, CDR2 FNYEAQ. Trimming at V came to 1 base and at J to 3 bases, leaving 3 bases not matched to a gene. CDR3 length: 15 residues. The CDR3: CASSLVASGYNEQFF. CDR3 DNA: TGTGCCAGCAGCTTAGTGGCTAGCGGCTACAATGAGCAGTTCTTC. Together with reference TRBV7-6 and TRBJ2-1, the CDR3 gives the full variable domain: GAGVSQSPRYKVTKRGQDVALRCDPISGHVSLYWYRQALGQGPEFLTYFNYEAQQDKSGLPNDRFSAERPEGSISTLTIQRTEQRDSAMYRCASSLVASGYNEQFFGPGTRLTVL.

The rearrangement joins TRBV7-3 to TRBJ2-1, with TRBD2 matching 11 bases. Germline V gene data show CDR1 as SGHTA and CDR2 as FQGTGA. The ends lost 5 bases at V and 9 bases at J; junction bases unmatched: 9. This CDR3 region has 15 residues. CDR3 in amino acids: CASSRTSGGVGEQFF. Here the CDR3 DNA reads TGTGCCAGCAGCCGAACTAGCGGGGGTGTGGGTGAGCAGTTCTTC.

V usage is TRBV10-3 and J usage is TRBJ1-2, with D maybe TRBD1 (5 bases). The CDR3 has 14 residues. The germline V gene encodes CDR1 ENHRY and CDR2 SYGVKD. Trimming took off 8 bases at V and 0 bases at J, with 13 bases between the two ends. The CDR3: CAILSGGANYGYTF. DNA for the CDR3: TGTGCCATCCTTTCGGGGGGGGCTAACTATGGCTACACCTTC.

The J gene is TRBJ2-5, the V gene TRBV28, with a possible D match to TRBD1 (6 bases). The V and J ends lost 6 bases and 7 bases respectively, with 9 bases between them. The CDR3 sequence is 11 residues long. Per germline, CDR1 MDHEN and CDR2 SYDVKM. CDR3 in amino acids: CASSLGGTQYF. Written as DNA, the CDR3 is TGTGCCAGCAGCCTAGGGGGGACCCAGTACTTC.

The rearrangement uses TRBV7-9 and TRBJ2-1; TRBD2 matches at 7 bases. Germline V gene lookup returns CDR1 SEHNR and CDR2 FQNEAQ (reference sequence). The CDR3 has 16 amino acids. J gave up 4 bases and V 5 bases, and 11 bases lay outside the gene matches. CDR3 in amino acids: CASSASDREGYNEQFF. The CDR3 DNA reads TGTGCCAGCAGCGCCTCCGATAGGGAGGGGTACAATGAGCAGTTCTTC.

This sequence joins TRBV5-5 and TRBJ2-2; TRBD2 agrees at 12 bases. The CDR3 extends over 17 amino acids. Germline V gene lookup returns CDR1 SGHKS and CDR2 YYEKEE (reference sequence). The V and J ends lost 3 bases and 0 bases, in that order; junction bases with no gene match: 3. CDR3 coding DNA: TGTGCCAGCAGCTCAGGACTAGCGGGACCGAACACCGGGGAGCTGTTTTTT. Translation: CASSSGLAGPNTGELFF.

CDR3 bases: TGTGCCAGCTCATCCAGGGATTCACCCCTCCACTTT. Translating gives CASSSRDSPLHF. V and J are TRBV18 and TRBJ1-6; maybe TRBD1 (5 bases). CDR1 and CDR2 from the germline V gene are KGHSH and LQKENI. V lost 5 bases to trimming and J lost 8 bases, with 7 bases between them. The CDR3 consists of 12 residues.

The chain recombines TRBV7-2 with TRBJ2-7; 14 nucleotides line up with TRBD2. Per the germline V gene, CDR1 is SGHTA and CDR2 is FQGNSA. This CDR3 has 15 residues. The junction had 3 bases not matched to a gene; V was cut back by 4 bases and J by 4 bases. The CDR3 coding sequence is TGTGCCAGCAGCTCGGGACTAGCGGGAGAATACGAGCAGTACTTC. This gives the protein CASSSGLAGEYEQYF.

The genes are TRBV5-1 and TRBJ1-2; the match to TRBD1 covers 8 bases. In germline, CDR1 is SGHRS, CDR2 YFSETQ. CDR3 length equals 14 residues. The V segment lost 5 bases and the J segment 1 base; nucleotides outside the gene matches: 4. The CDR3 loop reads CASRRTGLNYGYTF. The CDR3 DNA reads as TGCGCCAGCAGACGGACAGGGCTTAACTATGGCTACACCTTC.

The rearrangement links TRBV25-1 to TRBJ2-5; 10 bases map to TRBD2. CDR3 size: 15 residues. CDR1 MGHDK and CDR2 SYGVNS come from the germline V gene. With V trimmed by 4 bases and J by 5 bases, 7 bases remained unmatched. The CDR3 DNA sequence: TGTGCCAGCAGTGCCACTAGCGGGATGAAGGAGACCCAGTACTTC. It is translated as CASSATSGMKETQYF.

The chain links TRBV7-9 to TRBJ1-1, with TRBD1 as a possible D gene (6 bases). This CDR3 has 15 amino acids. Trimming left V 3 bases short and J 5 bases short, with 16 bases between. Germline lookup yields CDR1 SEHNR and CDR2 FQNEAQ (reference sequence). DNA for the CDR3: TGTGCCAGCAGCTTTCGGAAGGGGGTTCGGACTGAAGCTTTCTTT. Protein product: CASSFRKGVRTEAFF.

This chain links TRBV6-5 with TRBJ1-2; 10 bases are a match to TRBD1. This CDR3 is built from 14 residues. After removal of 6 bases from V and 8 bases from J, the junction contained 9 bases not matched to a gene. CDR1 and CDR2 from the germline V gene are MNHEY and SVGAGI. The CDR3 sequence: CASRPTGGVWGYTF. The CDR3 nucleotides are TGTGCCAGCAGACCGACAGGGGGCGTATGGGGCTACACCTTC.